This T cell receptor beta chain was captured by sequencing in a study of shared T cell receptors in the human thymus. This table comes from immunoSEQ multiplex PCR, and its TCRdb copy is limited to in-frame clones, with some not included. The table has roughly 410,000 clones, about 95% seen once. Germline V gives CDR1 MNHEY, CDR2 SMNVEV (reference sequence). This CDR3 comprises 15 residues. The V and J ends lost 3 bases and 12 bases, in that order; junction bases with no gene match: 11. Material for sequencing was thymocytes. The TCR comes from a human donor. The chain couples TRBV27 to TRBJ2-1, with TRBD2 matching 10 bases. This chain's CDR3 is CASSFRASGSRGQFF. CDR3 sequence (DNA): TGTGCCAGCAGTTTCAGGGCTAGCGGGAGCCGAGGGCAGTTCTTC.